The rows below give T cell receptor beta chains drawn from one sample of a study of blood T cell repertoires in COVID-19. Assay: immunoSEQ multiplex PCR; the TCRdb copy retains only in-frame clones and omits some. The sample has about 100,000 clones; about 85% are singletons. Sequences were obtained from peripheral blood. The receptors shown here come from a woman in her seventies with active or convalescent COVID-19. CDR3s include the opening cysteine and the closing phenylalanine or tryptophan. The D gene is left open where the match is weak. Size values are once, few and many counts, or a class for expanded clones, and some rows have none.

abundance	v_gene	d_gene	j_gene	CDR3aa	CDR3nt
NA	TRBV2	TRBD1	TRBJ1-2	CASTTGGLYGYTF	TGTGCCAGTACGACAGGGGGCCTCTATGGCTACACCTTC
NA	TRBV21-1	NA	TRBJ2-7	CASSKVRTTPDRYYEQYF	TGTGCCAGCAGCAAAGTACGGACAACTCCCGACCGATACTACGAGCAGTACTTC
NA	TRBV4-1	NA	TRBJ1-4	CASSQGDTTTNEKLFF	TGCGCCAGCAGCCAAGGGGACACAACAACTAATGAAAAACTGTTTTTT
NA	TRBV6-5	TRBD1	TRBJ1-2	CASRGQGEGYTF	TGTGCCAGCAGAGGACAGGGGGAGGGCTACACCTTC
NA	TRBV7-9	TRBD1	TRBJ2-1	CASSLLTGGNEQFF	TGTGCCAGCAGCTTATTGACAGGGGGCAATGAGCAGTTCTTC
NA	TRBV11-3	TRBD1	TRBJ1-1	CASSLGQPGQGNTEAFF	TGTGCCAGCAGCTTAGGACAGCCGGGACAGGGGAACACTGAAGCTTTCTTT
NA	TRBV19	NA	TRBJ2-6	CASSIPDRVSGANVLTF	TGTGCCAGTAGTATCCCCGACAGAGTATCTGGGGCCAACGTCCTGACTTTC
NA	TRBV7-9	TRBD2	TRBJ2-1	CASSREGLPVVEQFF	TGTGCCAGCAGCCGGGAGGGCCTTCCAGTCGTTGAGCAGTTCTTC
NA	TRBV6-4	TRBD1	TRBJ2-3	CASSARQGRHTDTQYF	TGTGCCAGCAGTGCCCGACAGGGCAGGCACACAGATACGCAGTATTTT
NA	TRBV28	NA	TRBJ1-1	CASSLLGGRAEAFF	TGTGCCAGCAGTTTATTAGGAGGGCGGGCTGAAGCTTTCTTT
few	TRBV12-5	TRBD1	TRBJ1-3	CASGRDRVRNTIYF	TGTGCTAGTGGCCGGGACAGGGTCCGAAACACCATATATTTT
NA	TRBV12-3/TRBV12-4	NA	TRBJ1-2	CASSLGSTYGYTF	TGTGCCAGCAGTTTAGGCTCGACATATGGCTACACCTTC
NA	TRBV19	TRBD1	TRBJ1-5	CASRPQGARNQPQHF	TGTGCCAGTAGGCCTCAGGGGGCCCGAAATCAGCCCCAGCATTTT
NA	TRBV7-9	NA	TRBJ1-4	CATASGETTNEKLFF	TGTGCCACAGCCTCGGGGGAAACAACTAATGAAAAACTGTTTTTT
NA	TRBV9	TRBD2	TRBJ2-5	CASSLGLAGGGETQYF	TGTGCCAGCAGCCTAGGACTAGCGGGGGGAGGAGAGACCCAGTACTTC
NA	TRBV19	TRBD1	TRBJ1-3	CASNGRQGRNTIYF	TGTGCCAGTAACGGGAGACAGGGGAGAAACACCATATATTTT
NA	TRBV18	TRBD1	TRBJ2-2	CASSPRTGETGELFF	TGTGCCAGCTCACCTAGGACAGGGGAAACCGGGGAGCTGTTTTTT
NA	TRBV12-5	NA	TRBJ2-5	CASGPERETQYF	TGTGCTAGTGGTCCCGAGAGAGAGACCCAGTACTTC
NA	TRBV28	NA	TRBJ1-1	CASSLYRGGVTEAFF	TGTGCCAGCAGTTTATATAGGGGAGGAGTGACTGAAGCTTTCTTT
NA	TRBV6-4	NA	TRBJ1-5	CASSDSTDGNQPQHF	TGTGCCAGCAGTGACTCGACAGACGGCAATCAGCCCCAGCATTTT
NA	TRBV23-1	NA	TRBJ2-7	CASEGDPAGEQYF	TGCGCCAGCGAAGGGGACCCCGCGGGGGAGCAGTACTTC
once	TRBV5-4	TRBD1	TRBJ1-6	CASSSTGTGGSPLHF	TGTGCCAGCAGCTCGACCGGGACAGGGGGATCACCCCTCCACTTT